This T cell receptor (beta chain) was sequenced for a study of T cell responses to AZD1222 COVID-19 vaccine. The study, taken as a whole, reports: Donors in the cohort were predominantly white British and more often female, and clonal diversity was possibly underestimated. At study baseline, merely a handful of AZD1222 recipients were seropositive. Vaccine-associated CD4 TCRs spanned spike, dominant at 160-218 and 743-854. Targets within unmutated variant regions were reportedly found for nearly half of spike-specific TCRs.

The length of the CDR3 is 15 residues. The V end lost 4 bases, the J end lost 3 bases, and 17 bases lay between the germline ends. Germline V lookup: CDR1 SQVTM, CDR2 ANQGSEA. This clone was detected only once. Its antigen is undetermined. Repertoires were generated with immunoSEQ multiplex PCR, while TCRdb's copy carries only in-frame clones and drops some. Among hundreds of thousands of clones, roughly 91% were seen once, and the ten largest hold around 1%. The source material was peripheral blood, sampled on day 0 of MenACWY control vaccination. The receptor comes from an adult in good health. The chain carries TRBV29-1 and TRBJ2-3; no clear D gene. CDR3 in DNA: TGCAGCGTTGTTGAGCGAACCGTGGGGACAGATACGCAGTATTTT. Protein product: CSVVERTVGTDTQYF.